The 8 T cell receptor beta chains reported below all come from one sample, sequenced in a study of identifying expanded T cells in peripheral blood. Libraries were prepared by immunoSEQ multiplex PCR; TCRdb keeps only in-frame clonotypes and omits some of them. This table holds 70,000 to 100,000 clones, around 90% found once. The specimen sequenced was blood. These receptors were collected from a person aged 18-70 years in good health.

The gene calls are TRBV11-3 and TRBJ2-2; 14 positions agree with TRBD2. Germline V gene sequence: CDR1 SGHNT, CDR2 YENEEA. V lost 5 bases and J lost 9; bases outside the gene matches: 5. This CDR3 region has 15 residues. CDR3 loop: CASSPGLAGVRELFF. The CDR3 DNA sequence: TGTGCCAGCAGCCCGGGACTAGCGGGAGTCAGGGAGCTGTTTTTT.

About this clone itself: The germline gene is not matched at one end of the junction; a read error may be the cause. The V and J genes are TRBV2 and TRBJ2-1; 13 bases fit TRBD2. This CDR3 has 16 amino acids. Germline CDR1 reads SNHLY; CDR2 reads FYNNEI. DNA for the CDR3: TGTGCCAGCAGGGAAGGAACCGGACTAGCGGGGGCTGAGCAGTTCTTC. Translated, it gives CASREGTGLAGAEQFF.

V and J are TRBV7-2 and TRBJ2-2; D not resolved. The germline gives CDR1 SGHTA, CDR2 FQGNSA. The CDR3 extends over 16 amino acids. The V and J ends lost 5 bases and 0 bases respectively, with 13 bases between them. This CDR3 is CASSADRMANTGELFF. In DNA, the CDR3 is TGTGCCAGCAGCGCTGACCGGATGGCGAACACCGGGGAGCTGTTTTTT.

The chain recombines TRBV19 with TRBJ1-1; 7 bases agree with TRBD1. Germline V CDR1 and CDR2: LNHDA, SQIVND (reference sequence). This CDR3 contains 14 residues. With 8 bases clipped from V and 6 bases from J, the junction kept 12 bases outside the gene matches. CDR3 residues: CASGQGGRGAEAFF. Written as DNA, the CDR3 is TGTGCCAGTGGCCAGGGGGGGCGCGGCGCTGAAGCTTTCTTT.

The rearrangement joins TRBV6-6 to TRBJ2-7; D unclear. The CDR3 is 13 amino acids. Trimming left V 2 bases short and J 9 bases short, with 14 bases between. The germline V gene has CDR1 MNHNY and CDR2 SVGAGI (reference sequence). The DNA for the CDR3 is TGTGCCAGCAGTTACCACCCACTTGAAGGGCAGTACTTC. Amino acids: CASSYHPLEGQYF.

The chain is built from TRBV7-9 and TRBJ2-5; TRBD2 might be the D (6 bases). The CDR3 runs 14 residues. Looked up from germline, CDR1 is SEHNR and CDR2 is FQNEAQ (reference sequence). V lost 1 base and J lost 7, with 13 bases in between. As DNA, the CDR3 is TGTGCCAGCAGCTTAGGGGAGGCATGGGTGACCCAGTACTTC. Its protein product is CASSLGEAWVTQYF.

The chain links TRBV4-3 to TRBJ1-3; D is possibly TRBD1 (6 bases). This CDR3 has 17 residues. CDR1 and CDR2 from the germline V gene are LGHNA and YSLEER. Trimming removed 2 bases at V and 4 bases at J, with 18 bases between. The DNA of the CDR3 is TGCGCCAGCAGCCAATTTGGGGGGCCAAGTTTCGGAAACACCATATATTTT. Translating gives CASSQFGGPSFGNTIYF.

J is TRBJ1-2 and V is TRBV19, with 9 bases identical to TRBD1. J gave up 2 bases and V 3 bases, and 1 base lay outside the gene matches. This CDR3 has 14 amino acids. The germline CDR1 and CDR2 sequences are LNHDA and SQIVND (reference sequence). This CDR3 reads CASSIGTGNYGYTF. The CDR3 region has the DNA TGTGCCAGTAGTATTGGGACAGGGAACTATGGCTACACCTTC.